This T cell receptor (beta chain) was identified in a study of cytomegalovirus exposure and HLA in healthy donors. In the study overall: Out of 150 million to 200 million T cells, an earlier analysis found some 120 million unique TCR beta sequences in total.

As to this clone: The antigen remains unidentified.

PCR used 60 Vbeta primers and 13 Jbeta primers. The assay was immunoSEQ multiplex PCR, and TCRdb's table has in-frame clones only and misses some. The sample includes 150,000 or so clones, 75% of them seen just once. Study observations and caveats: Across donors, presence/absence analyses took sequencing depth to be roughly uniform. TCR beta sequences numbering around 15,000 were associated with HLA alleles at 0.05 false discovery rate in a later analysis.

The ends were cut back, 7 bases at V and 7 bases at J, with 20 bases in the middle. Germline V CDR1 and CDR2: SNHLY, FYNNEI. CDR3 size: 14 residues. The clonotype originates from a man under 40 in good health and CMV-seronegative. This chain links TRBV2 with TRBJ2-7; D gene unclear. The sequencing input was PBMCs. CDR3 in amino acids: CASKEQSLWSEQYF. The CDR3 coding sequence is TGTGCCAGCAAGGAGCAGTCCCTGTGGTCAGAGCAGTACTTC.